A single sample gave rise to the 7 T cell receptor beta chains below, sequenced in a study of regulatory T cells in long-lasting Graves disease. Library construction for TCR beta used iRepertoire HTBI primers and Arm-PCR of CDR3 regions. TCRdb used MiXCR to reprocess the multiplex PCR reads, holding one entry per CDR3 protein. The profile shows a few hundred thousand distinct CDR3 sequences, roughly 16% of them singletons. As for time point: newly diagnosed GD, antithyroid drugs for less than 3 months. Following extraction of RNA from PBMCs, that RNA was used to make the TCR library. These same records also appear under a second study, on T cells in Graves' hyperthyroidism and ophthalmopathy.

Sequencing was performed on peripheral blood mononuclear cells (PBMCs), taken at new diagnosis, from a patient treated with antithyroid drugs. Receptor source: a woman under 30 with Graves disease.

This clonotype has just a few counts. The V and J genes are TRBV6-2 or TRBV6-3 and TRBJ2-1, with TRBD1 as a possible D gene (6 bases). V was clipped by 8 bases and J by 5 bases, with 13 bases between them. Germline CDR1 is MNHEY and CDR2 is SVGEGT. This CDR3 has 13 amino acids. In DNA form, the CDR3 reads TGTGCCAGCGATTTGGGGGCTAACAATGAGCAGTTCTTC. It specifies CASDLGANNEQFF.

This clonotype was detected only a few times. CDR3 in DNA: TGTGCCAGCTCAATGACTAGCGGGAGCCACGAGCAGTACTTC. It codes for CASSMTSGSHEQYF. The rearrangement uses TRBV18 and TRBJ2-7, with 12 bases lining up with TRBD2. In germline, CDR1 is KGHSH, CDR2 LQKENI. Trimming took 5 bases from V and 5 from J; bases not matched to a gene: 4. This CDR3 spans 14 amino acids.

V gene TRBV5-1 combines with J gene TRBJ2-2, with 8 bases fitting TRBD1. Germline V lookup: CDR1 SGHRS, CDR2 YFSETQ. Trimming at V came to 2 bases and at J to 5 bases, leaving 23 bases not matched to a gene. CDR3 length: 21 amino acids. CDR3 DNA sequence: TGCGCCAGCAGCTTACTCCTCCCCCCTCCCGGACAGGGAAAAAGAACCGGGGAGCTGTTTTTT. It encodes CASSLLLPPPGQGKRTGELFF. Complete variable domain (other parts from reference TRBV5-1 and TRBJ2-2): KAGVTQTPRYLIKTRGQQVTLSCSPISGHRSVSWYQQTPGQGLQFLFEYFSETQRNKGNFPGRFSGRQFSNSRSEMNVSTLELGDSALYLCASSLLLPPPGQGKRTGELFFGEGSRLTVL.

This clonotype was found many times. The J gene is TRBJ2-5, the V gene TRBV12-3 or TRBV12-4; 8 bases fit TRBD1. Unmatched junction bases numbered 10, after V lost 7 bases and J lost 3 bases. The CDR3 spans 15 residues. For the CDR3, the DNA is TGTGCCAGCAAAACTTACCGGGACAGGAAAGAGACCCAGTACTTC. It translates to CASKTYRDRKETQYF.

This clonotype came up many times. The V gene is TRBV5-1, the J gene TRBJ2-7; possible D gene TRBD2, 6 bases. This CDR3 has 14 amino acids. Trimming left V 2 bases short and J 1 base short, with 10 bases between. The germline V gene has CDR1 SGHRS and CDR2 YFSETQ. The CDR3 DNA follows: TGCGCCAGCAGCTTTACGGAGGGATCCTACGAGCAGTACTTC. Residues: CASSFTEGSYEQYF.

CDR3 nucleotides: TGCGCCAGCAGCTCCCCGGGACAGAAAAGCTATGGCTACACCTTC. Translating gives CASSSPGQKSYGYTF. The chain is built from TRBV5-1 and TRBJ1-2, with 7 bases that match TRBD1. The CDR3 loop spans 15 amino acids. With 3 bases clipped from V and 4 bases from J, the junction kept 9 bases outside the gene matches. Germline loops: CDR1 SGHRS, CDR2 YFSETQ.

This clonotype was seen a handful of times. A much larger clone lies one base from this, so it may be a read error. V gene TRBV12-3 or TRBV12-4 combines with J gene TRBJ2-7; TRBD1 matches 7 bases. V lost 6 bases, J lost 3 bases, and 8 bases stayed unmatched. The CDR3 extends over 14 amino acids. CDR3 residues: CASSRTGDSYEQYF. CDR3 coding DNA: TGTGCCAGCAGCCGTACCGGGGACAGCTACGAGCAGTACTTC.